This is a list of T cell receptor beta chains from one sample in a study of blood T cells in healthy people across ages. A single record per CDR3 protein comes from TCRdb applying MiXCR to the 5' RACE reads. The data show around 900,000 distinct CDR3 sequences, more than 25% seen once. The specimen was blood. These receptors all come from a woman over 75 in good health. CDR3s include the opening cysteine and the closing phenylalanine or tryptophan. The D gene is left open where the match is weak.

D gene	V gene	J gene	CDR3 protein
NA	TRBV6-6	TRBJ1-5	CASSYGRSDSNQPQHF
NA	TRBV7-9	TRBJ1-2	CASSSERSQGYTF
NA	TRBV5-1	TRBJ1-5	CASSWAGDNQPQHF
NA	TRBV4-3	TRBJ2-7	CASSQALIYYEQYF
NA	TRBV3-1	TRBJ1-2	CASSYLQGHGYTF
NA	TRBV24-1	TRBJ2-5	CATSDYPEETQYF
NA	TRBV5-1	TRBJ2-5	CASSLEGVTQETQYF
NA	TRBV4-2	TRBJ2-7	CASSQIPYLEQYF
TRBD2	TRBV3-1	TRBJ2-7	CASSQTAASGGYEQYF
TRBD1	TRBV24-1	TRBJ2-4	CATSDSTGRAKNIQYF
NA	TRBV5-1	TRBJ2-7	CASSSTLHSDSYEQYF
NA	TRBV18	TRBJ1-4	CASSQGSTNEKLFF
NA	TRBV12-3/TRBV12-4	TRBJ1-2	CASSRQPPYGYTF
NA	TRBV4-2	TRBJ2-1	CASSQGRGVGYNEQFF
NA	TRBV2	TRBJ2-6	CASEGARAGANVLTF
NA	TRBV27	TRBJ2-7	CASSLSGWRAEQYF
TRBD1	TRBV28	TRBJ1-3	CASSLTGGSGNTIYF
NA	TRBV6-6	TRBJ1-4	CASSLRGPEKLFF
TRBD2	TRBV6-2/TRBV6-3	TRBJ2-5	CASSHTSAQETQYF
NA	TRBV12-3/TRBV12-4	TRBJ2-2	CASSLSRTTGELFF
NA	TRBV6-5	TRBJ1-5	CASSFSTRGEWRNQPQHF
TRBD2	TRBV12-3/TRBV12-4	TRBJ2-2	CASSLGRPSGGAGELFF
NA	TRBV6-1	TRBJ2-7	CASSKNDKIEQYF
NA	TRBV6-1	TRBJ2-1	CASSEFNAGSHNEQFF